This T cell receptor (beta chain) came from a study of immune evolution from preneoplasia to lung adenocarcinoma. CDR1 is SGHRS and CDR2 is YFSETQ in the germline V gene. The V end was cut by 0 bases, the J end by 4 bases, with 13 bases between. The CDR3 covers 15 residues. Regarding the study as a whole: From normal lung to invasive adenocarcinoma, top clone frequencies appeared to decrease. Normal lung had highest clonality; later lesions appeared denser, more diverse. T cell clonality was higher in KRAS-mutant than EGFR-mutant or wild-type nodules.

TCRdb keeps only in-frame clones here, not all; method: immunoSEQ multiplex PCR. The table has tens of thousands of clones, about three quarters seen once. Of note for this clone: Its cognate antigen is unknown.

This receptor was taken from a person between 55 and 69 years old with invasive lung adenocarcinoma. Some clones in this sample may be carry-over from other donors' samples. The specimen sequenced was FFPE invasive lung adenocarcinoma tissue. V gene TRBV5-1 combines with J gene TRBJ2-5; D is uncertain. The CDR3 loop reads CASSLEGNSLETQYF. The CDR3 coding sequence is TGCGCCAGCAGCTTGGAAGGGAACTCGTTAGAGACCCAGTACTTC.